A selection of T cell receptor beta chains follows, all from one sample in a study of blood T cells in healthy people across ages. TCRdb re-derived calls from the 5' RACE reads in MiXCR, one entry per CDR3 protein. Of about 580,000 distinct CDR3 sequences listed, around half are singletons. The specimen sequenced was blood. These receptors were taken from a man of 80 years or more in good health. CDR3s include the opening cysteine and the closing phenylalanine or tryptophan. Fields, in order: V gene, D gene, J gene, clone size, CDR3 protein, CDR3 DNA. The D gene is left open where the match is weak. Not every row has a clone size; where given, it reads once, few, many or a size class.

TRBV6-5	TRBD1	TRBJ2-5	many	CASSLRTGQETQYF	TGTGCCAGCAGTCTGAGGACAGGACAAGAGACCCAGTACTTC
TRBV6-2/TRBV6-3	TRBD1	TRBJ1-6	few	CASSRDSEDNSPLHF	TGTGCCAGCAGCCGGGACAGCGAAGATAATTCACCCCTCCACTTT
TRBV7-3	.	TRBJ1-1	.	CASSATAVNTEAFF	TGTGCCAGCAGCGCGACAGCAGTGAACACTGAAGCTTTCTTT
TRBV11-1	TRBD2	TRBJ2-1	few	CASIPKAGVPVTYNEQFF	TGTGCCAGCATCCCAAAGGCGGGAGTCCCGGTCACCTACAATGAGCAGTTCTTC
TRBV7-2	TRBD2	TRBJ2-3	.	CASSLGVSGSIVDTQYF	TGTGCCAGCAGCTTAGGGGTTAGCGGGAGTATAGTAGATACGCAGTATTTT
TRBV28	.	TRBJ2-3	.	CASSSGVTDTQYF	TGTGCCAGCAGTTCAGGCGTGACAGATACGCAGTATTTT
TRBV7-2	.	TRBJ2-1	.	CASSFNSYNEQFF	TGTGCCAGCAGCTTTAACAGCTACAATGAGCAGTTCTTC
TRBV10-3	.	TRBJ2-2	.	CAITRDEGSTGELFF	TGTGCCATCACGAGGGACGAAGGTTCGACCGGGGAGCTGTTTTTT
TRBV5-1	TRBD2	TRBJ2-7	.	CASSSSRVAGREYF	TGCGCCAGCAGCTCCTCCAGAGTAGCGGGTAGAGAGTACTTC
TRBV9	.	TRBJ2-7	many	CASSRLTGTHEQYF	TGTGCCAGCAGCCGACTTACCGGGACGCACGAGCAGTACTTC
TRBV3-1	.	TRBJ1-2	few	CASSPRSRENYGYTF	TGTGCCAGCAGCCCCAGAAGTAGGGAAAACTATGGCTACACCTTC
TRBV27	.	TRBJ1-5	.	CASSQGSYSNQPQHF	TGTGCCAGCAGTCAGGGTTCATATAGCAATCAGCCCCAGCATTTT
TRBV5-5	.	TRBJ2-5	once	CASSPAGPMSETQYF	TGTGCCAGCAGCCCGGCGGGGCCAATGTCAGAGACCCAGTACTTC
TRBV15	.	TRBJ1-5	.	CATSRDRPVGNQPQHF	TGTGCCACCAGCAGAGACCGTCCAGTAGGCAATCAGCCCCAGCATTTT
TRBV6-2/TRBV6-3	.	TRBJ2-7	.	CASRSGEWSYEQYF	TGTGCCAGCAGATCAGGGGAGTGGTCCTACGAGCAGTACTTC
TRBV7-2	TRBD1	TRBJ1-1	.	CASTNAQGARTEAFF	TGTGCCAGCACCAATGCACAGGGGGCGCGTACTGAAGCTTTCTTT
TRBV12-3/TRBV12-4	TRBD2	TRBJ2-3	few	CASSISGGARDTQYF	TGTGCCAGCAGTATAAGCGGGGGGGCCCGAGATACGCAGTATTTT
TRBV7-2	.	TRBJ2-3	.	CASSRRQVSTDTQYF	TGTGCCAGCAGCCGCAGACAGGTTAGCACAGATACGCAGTATTTT
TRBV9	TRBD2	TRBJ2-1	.	CASSVVPGLAGPTSYNEQFF	TGTGCCAGCAGCGTAGTCCCGGGACTAGCGGGTCCGACCTCCTACAATGAGCAGTTCTTC
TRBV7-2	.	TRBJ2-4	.	CASSLVGAAGGQNIQYF	TGTGCCAGCAGCTTAGTAGGTGCGGCAGGGGGGCAAAACATTCAGTACTTC
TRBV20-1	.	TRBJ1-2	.	CSARVPSGGNYGYTF	TGCAGTGCTAGAGTACCTTCCGGGGGTAACTATGGCTACACCTTC
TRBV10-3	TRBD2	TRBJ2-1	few	CATGTSGSGEQFF	TGTGCCACCGGGACTAGCGGGAGTGGTGAGCAGTTCTTC
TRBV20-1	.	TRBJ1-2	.	CSARDDSGGYGYTF	TGCAGTGCTAGAGACGACTCGGGAGGCTATGGCTACACCTTC
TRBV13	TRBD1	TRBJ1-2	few	CASSGDRVGYTF	TGTGCCAGCAGCGGAGACAGGGTTGGCTACACCTTC
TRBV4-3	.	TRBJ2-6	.	CASSQDPHRTSSGANVLTF	TGCGCCAGCAGCCAAGATCCACACCGAACCTCTTCTGGGGCCAACGTCCTGACTTTC
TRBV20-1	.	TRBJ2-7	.	CSARDRRSLGEQYF	TGCAGTGCTAGAGATCGGCGCTCCTTGGGCGAGCAGTACTTC
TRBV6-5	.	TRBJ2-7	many	CASSYSGMDEQYF	TGTGCCAGCAGTTACTCTGGGATGGACGAGCAGTACTTC
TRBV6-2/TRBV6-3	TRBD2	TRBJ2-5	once	CASSKPAGVRETQYF	TGTGCCAGCAGCAAACCAGCGGGAGTGCGGGAGACCCAGTACTTC
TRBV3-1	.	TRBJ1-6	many	CASGSSLNSPLHF	TGTGCCAGCGGGTCATCTCTAAATTCACCCCTCCACTTT
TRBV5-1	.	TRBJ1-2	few	CASSLEQSYGYTF	TGCGCCAGCAGCTTGGAACAGTCGTATGGCTACACCTTC
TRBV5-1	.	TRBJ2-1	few	CASSFRGVSYNEQFF	TGCGCCAGCAGCTTTAGAGGAGTCTCCTACAATGAGCAGTTCTTC
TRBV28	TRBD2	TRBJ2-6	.	CASSLAGVTSGANVLTF	TGTGCCAGCAGTTTAGCGGGAGTAACGTCTGGGGCCAACGTCCTGACTTTC
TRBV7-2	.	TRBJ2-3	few	CASSLVWSSTDTQYF	TGTGCCAGCAGCTTAGTTTGGTCTAGCACAGATACGCAGTATTTT
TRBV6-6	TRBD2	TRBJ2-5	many	CASSYSSGGVSRETQYF	TGTGCCAGCAGTTACTCTAGCGGGGGGGTCTCGCGGGAGACCCAGTACTTC
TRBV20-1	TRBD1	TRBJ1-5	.	CSAERQGFQPQHF	TGCAGTGCTGAAAGACAGGGGTTTCAGCCCCAGCATTTT
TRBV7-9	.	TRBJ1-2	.	CANSLGTPSGLYGYTF	TGTGCCAACAGCTTGGGGACTCCATCGGGACTCTATGGCTACACCTTC
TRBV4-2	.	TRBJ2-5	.	CASSQDLGGQRETQYF	TGTGCCAGCAGCCAAGATTTGGGGGGCCAACGAGAGACCCAGTACTTC
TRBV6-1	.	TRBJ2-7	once	CASSVGASSYEQYF	TGTGCCAGCAGTGTTGGGGCGAGCTCCTACGAGCAGTACTTC
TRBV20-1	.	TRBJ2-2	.	CSARDTGRTGELFF	TGCAGTGCTAGGGACACCGGTAGGACCGGGGAGCTGTTTTTT
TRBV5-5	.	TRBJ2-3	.	CVSWLAAGVSDTQYF	TGTGTCAGCTGGCTCGCGGCGGGTGTATCAGATACGCAGTATTTT
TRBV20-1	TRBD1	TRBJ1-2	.	CSAWGQGFTF	TGCAGTGCTTGGGGACAGGGTTTCACCTTC
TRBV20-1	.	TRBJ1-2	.	CSARDAQTGEGYTF	TGCAGTGCTAGAGATGCCCAGACAGGAGAAGGCTACACCTTC
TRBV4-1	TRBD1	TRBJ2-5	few	CASSQGTGRQETQYF	TGCGCCAGCAGCCAAGGGACAGGGCGACAAGAGACCCAGTACTTC
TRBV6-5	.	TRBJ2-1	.	CASSYRSGLEGGEQFF	TGTGCCAGCAGTTACCGAAGCGGGTTAGAGGGAGGTGAGCAGTTCTTC
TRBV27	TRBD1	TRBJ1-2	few	CASSAISGGIAGYTF	TGTGCCAGCAGTGCCATATCAGGGGGGATCGCTGGCTACACCTTC
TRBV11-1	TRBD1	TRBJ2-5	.	CASSSPDRAQETQYF	TGTGCCAGCAGCTCCCCAGACAGGGCGCAAGAGACCCAGTACTTC
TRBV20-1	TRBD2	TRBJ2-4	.	CSASRGARPTGNIQYF	TGCAGTGCTTCGCGGGGGGCCCGCCCAACGGGAAACATTCAGTACTTC
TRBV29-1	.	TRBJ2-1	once	CSVELWESHNERFF	TGCAGCGTTGAGTTGTGGGAGTCCCACAATGAGCGGTTCTTC
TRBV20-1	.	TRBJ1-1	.	CSADSPDRTAFF	TGCAGTGCTGATTCGCCGGACCGTACAGCTTTCTTT
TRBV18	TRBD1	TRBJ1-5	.	CVSSQGDINQPQHF	TGTGTCAGCTCTCAGGGGGATATTAATCAGCCCCAGCATTTT
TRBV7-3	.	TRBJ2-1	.	CASSLTPAVSYNEQFF	TGTGCCAGCAGCTTAACGCCAGCGGTCTCCTACAATGAGCAGTTCTTC
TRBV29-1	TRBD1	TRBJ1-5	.	CSVDTGGSNQPQHF	TGCAGCGTGGACACAGGGGGGTCGAATCAGCCCCAGCATTTT
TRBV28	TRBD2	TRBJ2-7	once	CASSLTQASGRYEQYF	TGTGCCAGCAGTTTAACTCAGGCTAGCGGCAGGTACGAGCAGTACTTC
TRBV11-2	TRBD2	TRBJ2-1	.	CASTLLVAGVNEQFF	TGTGCCAGCACCTTGTTGGTAGCGGGAGTTAATGAGCAGTTCTTC
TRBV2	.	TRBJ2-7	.	CASSKLASDPYEQYF	TGTGCCAGCAGTAAGCTGGCTAGCGACCCCTACGAGCAGTACTTC
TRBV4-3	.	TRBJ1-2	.	CASSQDRTPSGYTF	TGCGCCAGCAGCCAAGATAGGACACCCTCAGGCTACACCTTC
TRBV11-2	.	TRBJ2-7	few	CASTTGGYAYEQYF	TGTGCCAGCACCACCGGGGGCTATGCGTACGAGCAGTACTTC
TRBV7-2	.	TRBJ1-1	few	CASSLLLAVNTEAFF	TGTGCCAGCAGCTTATTATTGGCGGTGAACACTGAAGCTTTCTTT